These T cell receptor beta chains were read from a single sample in a study of shared clonotypes between healthy human individuals. The table came from immunoSEQ multiplex PCR; TCRdb's copy has only in-frame clones and leaves some out. Of about 2 million clones in the sample, over 85% were seen once. Material: naive CD4+ T cells sorted from blood. The origin of the receptors is a young man in good health. Each CDR3 is given with its conserved first and last residue. Each record gives: J gene, clone size, D gene, V gene, CDR3 DNA, CDR3 protein. A D gene is named only where the DNA matches it firmly. Some rows mark clone size as missing; the rest say once, few, many or name a class of expanded clone.

j_gene: TRBJ1-6
abundance: NA
d_gene: NA
v_gene: TRBV5-1
CDR3nt: TGCGCCAGCAGCTTGAGGCAGGCGATCTCCTATAATTCACCCCTCCACTTT
CDR3aa: CASSLRQAISYNSPLHF

j_gene: TRBJ2-7
abundance: once
d_gene: NA
v_gene: TRBV7-3
CDR3nt: TGTGCCAGCAGCTTAAGCGGGGTGTCCTACGAGCAGTACTTC
CDR3aa: CASSLSGVSYEQYF

j_gene: TRBJ2-2
abundance: NA
d_gene: NA
v_gene: TRBV6-4
CDR3nt: TGTGCCAGTAGGCCAGGGGACGGGACCGGGGAGCTGTTTTTT
CDR3aa: CASRPGDGTGELFF

j_gene: TRBJ2-7
abundance: once
d_gene: TRBD2
v_gene: TRBV30
CDR3nt: TGTGCCTGGGATGACTGGGGTAGCGGGAGCTCCTACGAGCAGTACTTC
CDR3aa: CAWDDWGSGSSYEQYF

j_gene: TRBJ2-3
abundance: NA
d_gene: NA
v_gene: TRBV19
CDR3nt: TGTGCCAGTAGTATAGAGGGGAGCACAGATACGCAGTATTTT
CDR3aa: CASSIEGSTDTQYF

j_gene: TRBJ1-6
abundance: NA
d_gene: NA
v_gene: TRBV6-1
CDR3nt: TGTGCCAGCAGGACAGGAGTACCGAGGTCACCCCTCCACTTT
CDR3aa: CASRTGVPRSPLHF

j_gene: TRBJ1-2
abundance: NA
d_gene: NA
v_gene: TRBV6-5
CDR3nt: TGTGCCAGCAGGAGGGGTACAGGGCACGGCTACACCTTC
CDR3aa: CASRRGTGHGYTF

j_gene: TRBJ1-1
abundance: NA
d_gene: NA
v_gene: TRBV18
CDR3nt: TGTGCCAGCTCACGACAGGCTTTGAACACTGAAGCTTTCTTT
CDR3aa: CASSRQALNTEAFF

j_gene: TRBJ2-1
abundance: NA
d_gene: TRBD2
v_gene: TRBV2
CDR3nt: TGTGCCAGCAGGGAACTAGCGGGAGGGCCCAATGAGCAGTTCTTC
CDR3aa: CASRELAGGPNEQFF

j_gene: TRBJ2-2
abundance: NA
d_gene: NA
v_gene: TRBV5-4
CDR3nt: TGTGCCACCCGTACGGCCGCGAACACCGGGGAGCTGTTTTTT
CDR3aa: CATRTAANTGELFF

j_gene: TRBJ2-7
abundance: NA
d_gene: NA
v_gene: TRBV27
CDR3nt: TGTGCCAGCAGAGGGGATCGGGTTTCCTACGAGCAGTACTTC
CDR3aa: CASRGDRVSYEQYF

j_gene: TRBJ1-1
abundance: NA
d_gene: TRBD1
v_gene: TRBV18
CDR3nt: TGTGCCAGCTCACCAAGCACAGGGGCCACTGAAGCTTTCTTT
CDR3aa: CASSPSTGATEAFF

j_gene: TRBJ1-3
abundance: NA
d_gene: NA
v_gene: TRBV28
CDR3nt: TGTGCCAGCAGTTTAACAGGCTCTGGAAACACCATATATTTT
CDR3aa: CASSLTGSGNTIYF

j_gene: TRBJ2-7
abundance: once
d_gene: NA
v_gene: TRBV4-3
CDR3nt: TGCGCCAGCAGCCAAGACCCCCCTCGAAACTACGAGCAGTACTTC
CDR3aa: CASSQDPPRNYEQYF

j_gene: TRBJ1-1
abundance: NA
d_gene: TRBD1
v_gene: TRBV9
CDR3nt: TGTGCCAGCAGCTCAACAGGGGGTAGCACTGAAGCTTTCTTT
CDR3aa: CASSSTGGSTEAFF

j_gene: TRBJ2-1
abundance: once
d_gene: NA
v_gene: TRBV5-4
CDR3nt: TGTGCCAGCAGCTTGGCCGGTGTTAGCTCCTACAATGAGCAGTTCTTC
CDR3aa: CASSLAGVSSYNEQFF

j_gene: TRBJ1-3
abundance: NA
d_gene: TRBD1
v_gene: TRBV11-2
CDR3nt: TGTGCCAGCAGCTCACAACAGGGGACAGGAAACACCATATATTTT
CDR3aa: CASSSQQGTGNTIYF

j_gene: TRBJ1-1
abundance: NA
d_gene: TRBD1
v_gene: TRBV30
CDR3nt: TGTGCCTGGAGGGGACAGGGCGTCACTGAAGCTTTCTTT
CDR3aa: CAWRGQGVTEAFF

j_gene: TRBJ2-5
abundance: NA
d_gene: NA
v_gene: TRBV6-5
CDR3nt: TGTGCCAGCAGTTACTCGGGTCCACAAGAGACCCAGTACTTC
CDR3aa: CASSYSGPQETQYF

j_gene: TRBJ2-3
abundance: NA
d_gene: NA
v_gene: TRBV6-5
CDR3nt: TGTGCCACCGGGGCAGGCACAGATACGCAGTATTTT
CDR3aa: CATGAGTDTQYF

j_gene: TRBJ2-7
abundance: NA
d_gene: TRBD2
v_gene: TRBV5-1
CDR3nt: TGCGCCAGCAGCTATTCTAGCGGGATTGTAGGAGAGCAGTACTTC
CDR3aa: CASSYSSGIVGEQYF

j_gene: TRBJ1-1
abundance: NA
d_gene: NA
v_gene: TRBV27
CDR3nt: TGTGCCAGCAGTTTATCCCGACCGGGTCTCACTGAAGCTTTCTTT
CDR3aa: CASSLSRPGLTEAFF

j_gene: TRBJ2-7
abundance: NA
d_gene: NA
v_gene: TRBV5-8
CDR3nt: TGTGCCAGCAGCTCCTGGAGGGTCGGCGAGCAGTACTTC
CDR3aa: CASSSWRVGEQYF

j_gene: TRBJ1-4
abundance: NA
d_gene: TRBD1
v_gene: TRBV5-1
CDR3nt: TGCGCCAGCAGCTTGGCGACAGGGAATTTGCAAGAAAAACTGTTTTTT
CDR3aa: CASSLATGNLQEKLFF

j_gene: TRBJ2-3
abundance: NA
d_gene: NA
v_gene: TRBV30
CDR3nt: TGTGCCTGGAGGTTAGGGGGACGGGATACGCAGTATTTT
CDR3aa: CAWRLGGRDTQYF

j_gene: TRBJ2-3
abundance: NA
d_gene: NA
v_gene: TRBV5-4
CDR3nt: TGTGCCAGCAGCTGGGCTCTGGGAGATACGCAGTATTTT
CDR3aa: CASSWALGDTQYF

j_gene: TRBJ1-4
abundance: once
d_gene: NA
v_gene: TRBV21-1
CDR3nt: TGTGCCAGCAGCAAACCGGGTGACATGGGTTTTTTT
CDR3aa: CASSKPGDMGFF

j_gene: TRBJ1-3
abundance: NA
d_gene: TRBD1
v_gene: TRBV28
CDR3nt: TGTGCCAGCAGCGGGGGAACAGGGGTCCCTGGAAACACCATATATTTT
CDR3aa: CASSGGTGVPGNTIYF

j_gene: TRBJ2-3
abundance: NA
d_gene: NA
v_gene: TRBV11-2
CDR3nt: TGTGCCAGCAGTTTACGGGGTTCTAGCACAGATACGCAGTATTTT
CDR3aa: CASSLRGSSTDTQYF

j_gene: TRBJ2-1
abundance: NA
d_gene: NA
v_gene: TRBV25-1
CDR3nt: TGTGCCAGCAGTTCGATTGAGGCGGAACAGTTCTTC
CDR3aa: CASSSIEAEQFF

j_gene: TRBJ1-6
abundance: NA
d_gene: TRBD1
v_gene: TRBV19
CDR3nt: TGTGCCAGTAGTATCGACAGGGGAAGGTCACCCCTCCACTTT
CDR3aa: CASSIDRGRSPLHF

j_gene: TRBJ1-4
abundance: NA
d_gene: NA
v_gene: TRBV21-1
CDR3nt: TGTGCCAGCATTACTTGGGTGGCGAAGGATGAAAAACTGTTTTTT
CDR3aa: CASITWVAKDEKLFF

j_gene: TRBJ2-1
abundance: NA
d_gene: TRBD2
v_gene: TRBV4-1
CDR3nt: TGCGCCAGCAGCCAAGAACTAGCGGGAGGGTTGAATGAGCAGTTCTTC
CDR3aa: CASSQELAGGLNEQFF

j_gene: TRBJ2-1
abundance: NA
d_gene: TRBD2
v_gene: TRBV19
CDR3nt: TGTGCCAGTAGTATTAGCGGGGGGGACAATGAGCAGTTCTTC
CDR3aa: CASSISGGDNEQFF

j_gene: TRBJ2-1
abundance: NA
d_gene: NA
v_gene: TRBV11-2
CDR3nt: TGTGCCAGCAGCTTAGCCGGGGGCCTCACCTACAATGAGCAGTTCTTC
CDR3aa: CASSLAGGLTYNEQFF

j_gene: TRBJ1-5
abundance: NA
d_gene: NA
v_gene: TRBV6-1
CDR3nt: TGTGCCAGCAGTGAACGGCCCAACATTAATCAGCCCCAGCATTTT
CDR3aa: CASSERPNINQPQHF

j_gene: TRBJ1-6
abundance: few
d_gene: NA
v_gene: TRBV10-1
CDR3nt: TGCGCCAGCAGTTTAATCTCCTATAATTCACCCCTCCACTTT
CDR3aa: CASSLISYNSPLHF

j_gene: TRBJ1-6
abundance: NA
d_gene: TRBD1
v_gene: TRBV10-2
CDR3nt: TGCGCCAGCAGTGAGAGTTTCGGGACAGGGGAATTTTATAATTCACCCCTCCACTTT
CDR3aa: CASSESFGTGEFYNSPLHF

j_gene: TRBJ2-5
abundance: NA
d_gene: NA
v_gene: TRBV9
CDR3nt: TGTGCCAGCAGCGTAAGAGGGGAGTACCAAGAGACCCAGTACTTC
CDR3aa: CASSVRGEYQETQYF

j_gene: TRBJ1-1
abundance: NA
d_gene: NA
v_gene: TRBV5-1
CDR3nt: TGCGCCAGCAGCTTGTTGGCACAGGGCAACACTGAAGCTTTCTTT
CDR3aa: CASSLLAQGNTEAFF

j_gene: TRBJ1-3
abundance: once
d_gene: NA
v_gene: TRBV10-3
CDR3nt: TGTGCCATCGGGGATAGCACCAGAAACACCATATATTTT
CDR3aa: CAIGDSTRNTIYF

j_gene: TRBJ2-5
abundance: NA
d_gene: TRBD1
v_gene: TRBV29-1
CDR3nt: TGCAGCGTGCGCCGAGGGACAGGGGGAGAGACCCAGTACTTC
CDR3aa: CSVRRGTGGETQYF

j_gene: TRBJ2-1
abundance: NA
d_gene: TRBD2
v_gene: TRBV10-3
CDR3nt: TGTGCCATCAGTGAGTTGGCTAGCGGGAGATCTGGTGAGCAGTTCTTC
CDR3aa: CAISELASGRSGEQFF

j_gene: TRBJ1-2
abundance: NA
d_gene: NA
v_gene: TRBV29-1
CDR3nt: TGCAGCGTTGAGCCCCCCGGGGTAGGGGCGGGCTACACCTTC
CDR3aa: CSVEPPGVGAGYTF

j_gene: TRBJ2-2
abundance: NA
d_gene: NA
v_gene: TRBV5-4
CDR3nt: TGTGCCAGCAGCTTGAGGTCAAACGCGAACACCGGGGAGCTGTTTTTT
CDR3aa: CASSLRSNANTGELFF

j_gene: TRBJ1-1
abundance: NA
d_gene: NA
v_gene: TRBV30
CDR3nt: TGTGCCTGGACCGGGGGTAGGACTGAAGCTTTCTTT
CDR3aa: CAWTGGRTEAFF

j_gene: TRBJ2-3
abundance: NA
d_gene: NA
v_gene: TRBV20-1
CDR3nt: TGCAGTGCGGTCGGAGGTTATTTT
CDR3aa: CSAVGGYF

j_gene: TRBJ2-6
abundance: NA
d_gene: NA
v_gene: TRBV28
CDR3nt: TGTGCCAGCAGTTCCCCTGGGTCTGGGGCCAACGTCCTGACTTTC
CDR3aa: CASSSPGSGANVLTF

j_gene: TRBJ2-1
abundance: NA
d_gene: NA
v_gene: TRBV7-9
CDR3nt: TGTGCCAGCAGCCCAAGGAGGGGGCGCGCCAATGAGCAGTTCTTC
CDR3aa: CASSPRRGRANEQFF

j_gene: TRBJ2-1
abundance: NA
d_gene: NA
v_gene: TRBV5-6
CDR3nt: TGTGCCAGCGACACCGGGGGTAAGCAGTTCTTC
CDR3aa: CASDTGGKQFF

j_gene: TRBJ2-7
abundance: NA
d_gene: TRBD1
v_gene: TRBV7-9
CDR3nt: TGTGCCAGCAGCTTAGGGACAGGAGGTCCCTACGAGCAGTACTTC
CDR3aa: CASSLGTGGPYEQYF

j_gene: TRBJ2-7
abundance: NA
d_gene: TRBD1
v_gene: TRBV5-3
CDR3nt: TGTGCCAGAAGCATCCGGGACAGGGTTTCCTACGAGCAGTACTTC
CDR3aa: CARSIRDRVSYEQYF

j_gene: TRBJ1-2
abundance: once
d_gene: NA
v_gene: TRBV7-8
CDR3nt: TGTGCCAGCAGCTTAGACCCAGTCTATGGCTACACCTTC
CDR3aa: CASSLDPVYGYTF

j_gene: TRBJ2-1
abundance: NA
d_gene: TRBD2
v_gene: TRBV5-1
CDR3nt: TGCGCCAGCAGCTCTCTCTCTAGCGGCTCCTACAATGAGCAGTTCTTC
CDR3aa: CASSSLSSGSYNEQFF

j_gene: TRBJ2-2
abundance: NA
d_gene: NA
v_gene: TRBV9
CDR3nt: TGTGCCAGCAGCGTAGGAGTGGGGAAGAAGAACACCGGGGAGCTGTTTTTT
CDR3aa: CASSVGVGKKNTGELFF